These 20 T cell receptor beta chains were all obtained from the same sample, sequenced in a study of T cells in Graves' hyperthyroidism and ophthalmopathy (dated by TCRdb to the late 2010s). Library prep was done by multiplex PCR. TCRdb names Illumina HiSeq 2000 as the instrument used. TCR beta CDR3 regions were amplified from RNA transcripts. The TCR CDR3 was subjected to a first round of RT-PCR using the HTBI primer set and the Qiagen OneStep RT-PCR kit. TCRdb handled the public reads itself, with Q25 trimming in fastp and clone calling in MiXCR, and kept productive beta chains. Entries are consolidated by CDR3 protein sequence, retaining the most common genes and DNA. Across this sample there are about 840,000 distinct CDR3 sequences, with roughly 37% seen only once. 7.5% to 9.5% of the sample belongs to the ten largest clones. The specimen sequenced was blood. Receptors were obtained from a young man with Graves' hyperthyroidism.

This clonotype was counted ten times or more. V and J are TRBV15 and TRBJ2-7; possibly TRBD2 for D (6 bases). Germline V gene data show CDR1 as LNHNV and CDR2 as YYDKDF (reference sequence). There are 14 residues in the CDR3. V was trimmed by 0 bases and J by 5 bases, leaving 11 bases between them. CDR3 nucleotides: TGTGCCACCAGCAGAGATCAAGGGGAGGACGAGCAGTACTTC. It codes for CATSRDQGEDEQYF.

CDR3 residues: CASSQELAGGPYEQYF. The CDR3 DNA is TGTGCCAGCAGCCAAGAGCTAGCGGGGGGGCCCTACGAGCAGTACTTC. This sequence joins TRBV7-8 and TRBJ2-7; 12 bases match TRBD2. Per the germline V gene, CDR1 is SGHVS and CDR2 is FQNEAQ. The junction had 7 bases not matched to a gene; V was cut back by 5 bases and J by 2 bases. CDR3 length equals 16 residues.

In its sample, this clonotype was seen a few times. The V call is TRBV6-1, the J call TRBJ1-1; D is undetermined. The CDR3 is 13 amino acids. Germline CDR1 reads MNHNS; CDR2 reads SASEGT. The V end was cut by 0 bases, the J end by 1 base, with 3 bases between. CDR3 region: CASSEASNTEAFF. CDR3 sequence (DNA): TGTGCCAGCAGTGAAGCGTCGAACACTGAAGCTTTCTTT.

This clonotype has only one observation. One end of the junction fails to match germline, which may point to a read error. This sequence joins TRBV6-5 and TRBJ2-7, with 11 bases identical to TRBD2. CDR1 MNHEY and CDR2 SVGAGI come from the germline V gene. The CDR3 covers 15 residues. CDR3 loop: CASIGAETSGSPRHF. The CDR3, as DNA: TGTGCCAGCATCGGAGCCGAAACTAGCGGGAGCCCGAGGCACTTC.

CDR3 amino acids: CAISEQLAGVLTF. CDR3 bases: TGTGCCATCAGTGAGCAGCTAGCGGGGGTCCTGACTTTC. V usage is TRBV10-3 and J usage is TRBJ2-6, with TRBD2 matching 9 bases. Germline V lookup: CDR1 ENHRY, CDR2 SYGVKD. V lost 2 bases, J lost 13 bases, and 3 bases stayed unmatched. The length of the CDR3 is 13 residues.

This chain uses TRBV5-1 with TRBJ2-2; D is possibly TRBD2 (6 bases). The CDR3 sequence is 12 residues long. The germline CDR1 and CDR2 sequences are SGHRS and YFSETQ. Trimming removed 9 bases at V and 5 bases at J, with 11 bases between. Written as DNA, the CDR3 is TGCGCCACCCGGGGGTCGACCGGGGAGCTGTTTTTT. Encoded protein: CATRGSTGELFF.

Ten or more counts support this clonotype. This chain links TRBV19 with TRBJ1-5; D is uncertain. This CDR3 region has 16 residues. CDR1 and CDR2 (germline): LNHDA, SQIVND (reference sequence). Trimming shortened V by 3 bases and J by 3 bases, and 15 bases separated the two germline ends. The CDR3 is CASSIPARTYNQPQHF. As DNA, the CDR3 is TGTGCCAGTAGTATTCCGGCCCGCACTTACAATCAGCCCCAGCATTTT.

The chain couples TRBV5-4 to TRBJ2-5; D possibly corresponds to TRBD1 (5 bases). This CDR3 is 13 amino acids long. Germline CDR1 reads SGHNT; CDR2 reads YYREEE (reference sequence). Trimming left V 6 bases short and J 0 bases short, with 9 bases between. CDR3 coding DNA: TGTGCCAGCACCCCCAGGGACCAAGAGACCCAGTACTTC. As protein: CASTPRDQETQYF.

The chain couples TRBV29-1 to TRBJ1-1, with D tentatively TRBD1 (6 bases). There are 11 residues in the CDR3. Trimming shortened V by 3 bases and J by 8 bases, and 10 bases separated the two germline ends. In germline, CDR1 is SQVTM, CDR2 ANQGSEA. CDR3 coding DNA: TGCAGCGTTGAGGGGGGGCCAGAAGCTTTCTTT. The encoded protein is CSVEGGPEAFF.

This clonotype was seen only a few times. This chain connects TRBV7-2 to TRBJ2-7; D remains unclear. CDR1 SGHTA and CDR2 FQGNSA come from the germline V gene. V shed 1 base and J shed 0 bases, with 10 bases lying between them. The CDR3 length is 15 residues. The CDR3 nucleotides are TGTGCCAGCAGCTTAGGGGGTAGCAGCTCCTACGAGCAGTACTTC. Translating it yields CASSLGGSSSYEQYF. The full variable domain, in which reference TRBV7-2 and TRBJ2-7 provide the parts outside the CDR3, is GAGVSQSPSNKVTEKGKDVELRCDPISGHTALYWYRQSLGQGLEFLIYFQGNSAPDKSGLPSDRFSAERTGGSVSTLTIQRTQQEDSAVYLCASSLGGSSSYEQYFGPGTRLTVT.

This chain uses TRBV25-1 with TRBJ2-7; possibly TRBD2 for D (6 bases). The CDR3 extends over 16 amino acids. Per the germline V gene, CDR1 is MGHDK and CDR2 is SYGVNS. Trimming removed 5 bases at V and 2 bases at J, with 19 bases between. CDR3 bases: TGTGCCAGCAGTTTTGGGACCGGGACTGTAACCTACGAGCAGTACTTC. This encodes CASSFGTGTVTYEQYF.

Concerning this clonotype itself: This may come from a read error, since a much larger clone is one base off. This chain uses TRBV29-1 with TRBJ2-6; 7 nucleotides line up with TRBD1. J gave up 3 bases and V 4 bases, and 9 bases lay outside the gene matches. This CDR3 is 16 amino acids long. Germline loops: CDR1 SQVTM, CDR2 ANQGSEA. The chain's CDR3 is CSVVRQGEYGANVLTF. The CDR3 DNA reads as TGCAGCGTTGTCCGGCAGGGGGAATATGGGGCCAACGTCCTGACTTTC.

The gene calls are TRBV7-6 and TRBJ2-5; 9 bases map to TRBD1. The germline gives CDR1 SGHVS, CDR2 FNYEAQ. V lost 3 bases, J lost 5 bases, and 7 bases stayed unmatched. The CDR3 runs 15 residues. The CDR3 loop is CASSFRTGASETQYF. CDR3 coding DNA: TGTGCCAGCAGCTTCCGGACAGGGGCTTCGGAGACCCAGTACTTC.

This clonotype was seen at least ten times. With a much larger clone just one base away, this may be a read error. V usage is TRBV29-1 and J usage is TRBJ1-1; no clear D. Trimming removed 3 bases from V and 7 bases from J, with 9 bases in between. This CDR3 has 11 amino acids. Germline CDR1 and CDR2: SQVTM and ANQGSEA. DNA of the CDR3: TGCAGCGTTGATCGAGGGAGTGAAGCTTTCTTT. This translates into CSVDRGSEAFF.

This clonotype came up many times. The J gene is TRBJ2-7, the V gene TRBV24-1, with D uncertain. The ends were cut back, 4 bases at V and 3 bases at J, with 6 bases in the middle. Germline V gene data show CDR1 as KGHDR and CDR2 as SFDVKD. This CDR3 has 12 amino acids. As DNA, the CDR3 is TGTGCCACCAGTGACCTAGGCTACGAGCAGTACTTC. This sequence encodes CATSDLGYEQYF.

This chain connects TRBV6-5 to TRBJ1-5; D uncertain. V was trimmed by 6 bases and J by 9 bases, leaving 15 bases between them. Germline CDR1 MNHEY, CDR2 SVGAGI. The CDR3 contains 13 residues. The CDR3 region has the DNA TGTGCCAGCAGCTGGACGGTCACACTGCCCCAGCATTTT. This translates into CASSWTVTLPQHF.

Concerning this clonotype: Its ends do not fully match the called genes, so a read error is possible. J is TRBJ2-5 and V is TRBV10-3; 11 nucleotides line up with TRBD1. Germline CDR1 and CDR2: ENHRY and SYGVKD. This CDR3 region has 15 residues. CDR3 amino acids: CASSFRTGGVETQYF. The CDR3, as DNA: TGTGCCAGCAGTTTCCGGACAGGGGGCGTGGAGACCCAGTACTTC.

The sample holds a few counts of this clonotype. The gene calls are TRBV5-1 and TRBJ2-5; possibly TRBD2 for D (5 bases). V was shortened by 4 bases and J by 4 bases, with 17 bases between the two germline ends. CDR1 and CDR2 from the germline V gene are SGHRS and YFSETQ. The CDR3 is 15 amino acids. CDR3 sequence: CASSQGAAGGETQYF. CDR3 nucleotides: TGCGCCAGCAGCCAAGGAGCGGCTGGCGGAGAGACCCAGTACTTC.

CDR3 residues: CASGLGPGTPMGNQPQHF. The CDR3 DNA follows: TGTGCCAGCGGCCTAGGGCCAGGGACCCCGATGGGGAATCAGCCCCAGCATTTT. The chain has TRBV7-8 and TRBJ1-5, with D perhaps TRBD1 (5 bases). V lost 8 bases and J lost 4, with 27 bases in between. The CDR3 runs to 18 residues. CDR1 and CDR2 from the germline V gene are SGHVS and FQNEAQ.

Notes on this clonotype: Because the CDR3's place on the DNA is in doubt, the DNA is left out and the CDR3 is given as listed by TCRdb. The rearrangement uses TRBV7-2 and TRBJ2-2. Germline assignment: CDR1 SGHTA and CDR2 FQGNSA. With termini counted, the CDR3 has 13 amino acids. The CDR3: CASSLVNRGSCFF.